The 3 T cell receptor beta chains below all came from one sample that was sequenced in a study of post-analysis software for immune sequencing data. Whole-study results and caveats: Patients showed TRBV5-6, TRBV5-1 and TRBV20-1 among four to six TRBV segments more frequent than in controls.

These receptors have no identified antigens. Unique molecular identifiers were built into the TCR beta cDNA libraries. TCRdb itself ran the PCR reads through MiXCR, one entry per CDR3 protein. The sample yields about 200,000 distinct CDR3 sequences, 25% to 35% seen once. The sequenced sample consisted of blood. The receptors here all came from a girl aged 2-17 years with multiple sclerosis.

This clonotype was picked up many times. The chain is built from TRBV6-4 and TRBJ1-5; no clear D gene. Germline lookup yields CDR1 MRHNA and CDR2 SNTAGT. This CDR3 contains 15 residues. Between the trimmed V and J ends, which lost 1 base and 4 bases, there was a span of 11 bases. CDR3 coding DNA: TGTGCCAGCAGTGACTGGTCAGGCGCTAATCAGCCCCAGCATTTT. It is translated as CASSDWSGANQPQHF.

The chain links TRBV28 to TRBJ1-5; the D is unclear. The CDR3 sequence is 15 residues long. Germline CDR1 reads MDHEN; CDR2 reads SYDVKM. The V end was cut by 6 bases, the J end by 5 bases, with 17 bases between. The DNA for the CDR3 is TGTGCCAGCAGACCTGGGTTCTACGGTGATCAGCCCCAGCATTTT. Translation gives CASRPGFYGDQPQHF.

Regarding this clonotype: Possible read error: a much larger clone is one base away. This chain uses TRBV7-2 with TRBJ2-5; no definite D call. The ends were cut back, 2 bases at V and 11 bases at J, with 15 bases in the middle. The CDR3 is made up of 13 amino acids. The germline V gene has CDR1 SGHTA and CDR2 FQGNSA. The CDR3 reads CASSLHLSYEQYF. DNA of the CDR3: TGTGCCAGCAGCTTACATCTATCCTATGAGCAGTACTTC.